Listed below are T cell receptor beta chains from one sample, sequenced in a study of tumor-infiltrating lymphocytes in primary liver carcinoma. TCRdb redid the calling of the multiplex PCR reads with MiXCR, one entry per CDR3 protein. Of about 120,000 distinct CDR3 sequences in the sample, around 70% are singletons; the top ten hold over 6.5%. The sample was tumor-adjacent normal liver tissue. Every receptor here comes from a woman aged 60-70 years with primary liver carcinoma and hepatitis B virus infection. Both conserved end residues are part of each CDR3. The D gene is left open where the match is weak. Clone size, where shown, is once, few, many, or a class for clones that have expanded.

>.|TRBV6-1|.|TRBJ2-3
TGTACCAGCAGTGAAGCGATAGGGGGTACAGATACGCAGTATTTT
CTSSEAIGGTDTQYF
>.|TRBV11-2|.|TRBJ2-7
TGTGCCAGCAGCTTAGAAGGGAAGGAGCTTGTCGAGCAGTACTTC
CASSLEGKELVEQYF
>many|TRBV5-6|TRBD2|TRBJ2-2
TGTGCCAGCAGCCGCGGCGGGGGGGCGAACACCGGGGAGCTGTTTTTT
CASSRGGGANTGELFF
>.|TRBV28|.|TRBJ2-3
TGTGACAGCAGATCTGGAGGACACGATACGCAGTATTTT
CDSRSGGHDTQYF
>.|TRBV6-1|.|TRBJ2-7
TGTCCCAGCAGTGAATCGAGGGGCTTCACCTACGAGCAGTACTTC
CPSSESRGFTYEQYF
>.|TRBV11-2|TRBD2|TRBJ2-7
TGTGCCGGCAGCTTGACTAGCGGGAGTTACGAACAGTGCTTC
CAGSLTSGSYEQCF
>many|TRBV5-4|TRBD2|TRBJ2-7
TGTGCCAGCAGCATGCCGGGACTAGGGGCCCACGAGCAGTACTTC
CASSMPGLGAHEQYF
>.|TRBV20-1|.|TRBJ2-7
TGCAGTGCTAGAGATCTTGGCGGGCCCCTCTACGAGCAGTACTTC
CSARDLGGPLYEQYF
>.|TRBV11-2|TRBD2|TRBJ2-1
TGTGCCAGCGTAGAGAGAAGCGGGAGAAATGAGCAGTTCTTC
CASVERSGRNEQFF
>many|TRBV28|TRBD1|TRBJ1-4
TGTGCCAGCAGTCCATGGACAGGTGGGAATGAAAAACTGTTTTTT
CASSPWTGGNEKLFF
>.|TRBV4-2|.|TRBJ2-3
TGTGTCAGCAGCCCGATAGCGGAGGGGGCAGATACGCAGTATTTT
CVSSPIAEGADTQYF
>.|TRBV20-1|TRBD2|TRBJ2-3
TGCAGTGCTAGAGCGTTGGCGGGAGGGCCAGATACGCAGTATTTT
CSARALAGGPDTQYF